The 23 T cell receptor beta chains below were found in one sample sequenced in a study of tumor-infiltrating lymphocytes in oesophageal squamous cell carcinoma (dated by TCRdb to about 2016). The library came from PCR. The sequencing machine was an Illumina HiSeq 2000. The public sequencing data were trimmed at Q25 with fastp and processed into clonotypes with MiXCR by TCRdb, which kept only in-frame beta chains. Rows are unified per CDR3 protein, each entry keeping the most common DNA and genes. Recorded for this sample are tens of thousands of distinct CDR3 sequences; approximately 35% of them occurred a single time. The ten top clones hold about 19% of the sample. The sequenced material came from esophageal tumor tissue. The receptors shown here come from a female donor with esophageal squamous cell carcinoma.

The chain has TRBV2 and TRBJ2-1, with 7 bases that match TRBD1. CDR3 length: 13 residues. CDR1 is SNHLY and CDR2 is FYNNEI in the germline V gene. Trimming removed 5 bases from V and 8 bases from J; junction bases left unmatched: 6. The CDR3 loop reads CASSQQGTHEQFF. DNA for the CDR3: TGTGCCAGCAGTCAACAGGGGACCCATGAGCAGTTCTTC.

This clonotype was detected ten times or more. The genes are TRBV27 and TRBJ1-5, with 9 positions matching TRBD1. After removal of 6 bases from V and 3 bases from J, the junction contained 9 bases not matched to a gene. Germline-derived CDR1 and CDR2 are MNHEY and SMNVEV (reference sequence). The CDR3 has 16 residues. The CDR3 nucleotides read TGTGCCAGCAGACCCCAGGACAGGGGTGACAATCAGCCCCAGCATTTT. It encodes CASRPQDRGDNQPQHF.

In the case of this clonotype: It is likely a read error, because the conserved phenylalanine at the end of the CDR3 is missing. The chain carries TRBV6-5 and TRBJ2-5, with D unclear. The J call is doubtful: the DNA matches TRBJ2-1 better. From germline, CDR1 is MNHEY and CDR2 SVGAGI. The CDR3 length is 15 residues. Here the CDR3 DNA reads TGTGCCAGCAGTACGACAAGGATCTCCTACAATGAGCAGTTCTCC. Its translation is CASSTTRISYNEQFS.

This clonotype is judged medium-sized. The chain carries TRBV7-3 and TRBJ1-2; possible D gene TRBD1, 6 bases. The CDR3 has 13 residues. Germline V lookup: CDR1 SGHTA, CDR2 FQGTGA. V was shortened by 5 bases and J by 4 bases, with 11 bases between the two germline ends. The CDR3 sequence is CASSQKGGYGYTF. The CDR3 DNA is TGTGCCAGCAGCCAAAAGGGGGGCTATGGCTACACCTTC.

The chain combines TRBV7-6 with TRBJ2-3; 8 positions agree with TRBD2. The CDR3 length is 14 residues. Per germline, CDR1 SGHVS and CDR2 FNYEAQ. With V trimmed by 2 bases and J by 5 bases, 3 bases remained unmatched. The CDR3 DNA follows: TGTGCCAGCAGCTTACCGGGGGGGCAAGATACGCAGTATTTT. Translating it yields CASSLPGGQDTQYF. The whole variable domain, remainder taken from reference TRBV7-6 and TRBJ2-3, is GAGVSQSPRYKVTKRGQDVALRCDPISGHVSLYWYRQALGQGPEFLTYFNYEAQQDKSGLPNDRFSAERPEGSISTLTIQRTEQRDSAMYRCASSLPGGQDTQYFGPGTRLTVL.

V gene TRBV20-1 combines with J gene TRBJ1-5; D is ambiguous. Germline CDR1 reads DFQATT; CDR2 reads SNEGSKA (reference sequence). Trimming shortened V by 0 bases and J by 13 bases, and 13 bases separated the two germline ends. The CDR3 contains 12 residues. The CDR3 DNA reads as TGCAGTGCTAGAGATTTCGCATACTCTCAGCATTTT. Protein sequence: CSARDFAYSQHF.

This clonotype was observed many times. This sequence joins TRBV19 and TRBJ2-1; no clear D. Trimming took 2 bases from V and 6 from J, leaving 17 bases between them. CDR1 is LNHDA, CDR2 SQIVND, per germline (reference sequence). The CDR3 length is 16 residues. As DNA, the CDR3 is TGTGCCAGTAGTATAATCGGCGGAATACAGACCAATGAGCAGTTCTTC. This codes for CASSIIGGIQTNEQFF.

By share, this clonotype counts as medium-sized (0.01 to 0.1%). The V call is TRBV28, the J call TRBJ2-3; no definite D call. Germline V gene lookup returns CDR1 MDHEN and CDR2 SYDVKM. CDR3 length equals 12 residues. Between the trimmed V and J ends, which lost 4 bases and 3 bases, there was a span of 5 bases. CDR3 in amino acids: CASSSPTDTQYF. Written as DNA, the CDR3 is TGTGCCAGCAGTTCTCCTACAGATACGCAGTATTTT.

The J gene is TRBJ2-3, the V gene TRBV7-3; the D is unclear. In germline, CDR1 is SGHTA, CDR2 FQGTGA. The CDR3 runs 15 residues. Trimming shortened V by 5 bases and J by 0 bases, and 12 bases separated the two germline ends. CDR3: CASSEDLPSTDTQYF. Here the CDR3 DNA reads TGTGCCAGCAGCGAGGACCTTCCTAGCACAGATACGCAGTATTTT.

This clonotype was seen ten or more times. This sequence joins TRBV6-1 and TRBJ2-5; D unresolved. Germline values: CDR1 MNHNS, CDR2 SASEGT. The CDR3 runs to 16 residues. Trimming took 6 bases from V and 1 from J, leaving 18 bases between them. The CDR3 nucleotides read TGTGCCAGCAGCAGAACACCTCTCGACTTCCAAGAGACCCAGTACTTC. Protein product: CASSRTPLDFQETQYF.

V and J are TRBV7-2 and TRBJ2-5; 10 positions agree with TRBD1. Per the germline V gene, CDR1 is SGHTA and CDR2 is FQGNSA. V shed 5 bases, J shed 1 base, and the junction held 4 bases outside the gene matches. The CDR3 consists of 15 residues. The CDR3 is CASSRGQGFQETQYF. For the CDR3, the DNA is TGTGCCAGCAGCAGGGGACAGGGGTTCCAAGAGACCCAGTACTTC.

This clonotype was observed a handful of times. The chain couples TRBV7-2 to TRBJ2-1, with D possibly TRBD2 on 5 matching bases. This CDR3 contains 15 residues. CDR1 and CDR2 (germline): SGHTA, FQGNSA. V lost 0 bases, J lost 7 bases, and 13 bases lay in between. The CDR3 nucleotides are TGTGCCAGCAGCTTAGCTATCCTAGCCCGTAATGAGCAGTTCTTC. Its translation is CASSLAILARNEQFF.

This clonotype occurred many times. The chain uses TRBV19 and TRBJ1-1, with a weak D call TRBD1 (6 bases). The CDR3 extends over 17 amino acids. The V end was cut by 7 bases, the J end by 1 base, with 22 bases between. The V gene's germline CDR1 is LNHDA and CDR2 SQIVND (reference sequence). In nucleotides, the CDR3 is TGTGCCAGTAACGGGGAACAGGGATCCCTCTGGAACACTGAAGCTTTCTTT. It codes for CASNGEQGSLWNTEAFF.

CDR3 bases: TGTGCCAGCAGTGACGACAGGGTTCAGCCCCAGCATTTT. Its protein product is CASSDDRVQPQHF. The chain uses TRBV6-2 or TRBV6-3 and TRBJ1-5; 7 positions match TRBD1. Germline values: CDR1 MNHEY, CDR2 SVGEGT. With 5 bases clipped from V and 6 bases from J, the junction kept 4 bases outside the gene matches. CDR3 length: 13 residues.

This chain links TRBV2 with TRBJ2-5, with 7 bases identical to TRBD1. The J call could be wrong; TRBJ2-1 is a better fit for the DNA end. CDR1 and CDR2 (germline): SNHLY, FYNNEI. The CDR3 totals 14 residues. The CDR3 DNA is TGTGCCAGCAGTCAACCGGGACAGCACAATGAGCAGTTCTTC. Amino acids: CASSQPGQHNEQFF.

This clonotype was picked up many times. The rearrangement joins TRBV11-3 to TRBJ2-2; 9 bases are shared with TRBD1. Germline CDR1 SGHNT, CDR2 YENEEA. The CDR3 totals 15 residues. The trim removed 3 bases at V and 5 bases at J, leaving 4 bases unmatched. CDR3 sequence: CASSLGTGWTGELFF. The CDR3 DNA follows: TGTGCCAGCAGCTTGGGGACAGGGTGGACCGGGGAGCTGTTTTTT.

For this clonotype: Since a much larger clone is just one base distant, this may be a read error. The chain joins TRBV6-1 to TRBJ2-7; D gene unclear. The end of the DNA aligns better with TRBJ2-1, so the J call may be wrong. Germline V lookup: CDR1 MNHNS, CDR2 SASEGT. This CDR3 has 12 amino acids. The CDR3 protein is CASSQSGYEQFF. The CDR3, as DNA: TGTGCCAGCAGTCAGTCAGGCTACGAGCAGTTCTTC.

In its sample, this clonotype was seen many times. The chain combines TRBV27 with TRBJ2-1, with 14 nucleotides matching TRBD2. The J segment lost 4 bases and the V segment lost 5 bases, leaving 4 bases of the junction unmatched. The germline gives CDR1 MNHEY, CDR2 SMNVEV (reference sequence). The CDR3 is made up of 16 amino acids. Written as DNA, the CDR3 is TGTGCCAGCAGTCCGACTAGCGGGAGGGCGTACAATGAGCAGTTCTTC. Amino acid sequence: CASSPTSGRAYNEQFF.

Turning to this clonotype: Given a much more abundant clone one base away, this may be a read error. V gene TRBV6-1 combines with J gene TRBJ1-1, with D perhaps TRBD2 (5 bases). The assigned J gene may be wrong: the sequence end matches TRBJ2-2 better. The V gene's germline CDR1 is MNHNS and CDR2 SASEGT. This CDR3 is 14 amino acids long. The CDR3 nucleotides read TGCGCCAGCAGGAAAGTAGCGAACACCAGGGAGCTGTTTTTT. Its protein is CASRKVANTRELFF.

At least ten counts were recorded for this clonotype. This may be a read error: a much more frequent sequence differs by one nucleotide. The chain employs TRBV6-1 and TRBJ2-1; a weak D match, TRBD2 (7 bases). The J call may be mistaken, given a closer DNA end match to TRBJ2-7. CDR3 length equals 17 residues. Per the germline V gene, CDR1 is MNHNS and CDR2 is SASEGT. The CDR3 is CASSYSLKGGGGNEQYF. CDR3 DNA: TGTGCCAGCAGTTATAGTCTTAAGGGAGGGGGGGGCAATGAGCAGTACTTC.

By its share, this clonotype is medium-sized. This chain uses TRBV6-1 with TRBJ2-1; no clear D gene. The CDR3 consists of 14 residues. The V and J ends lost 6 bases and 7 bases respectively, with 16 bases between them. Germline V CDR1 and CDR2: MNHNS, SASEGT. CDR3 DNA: TGTGCCAGCAGACTTCCGGGTCTTAGGAATGAGCAGTTCTTC. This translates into CASRLPGLRNEQFF.

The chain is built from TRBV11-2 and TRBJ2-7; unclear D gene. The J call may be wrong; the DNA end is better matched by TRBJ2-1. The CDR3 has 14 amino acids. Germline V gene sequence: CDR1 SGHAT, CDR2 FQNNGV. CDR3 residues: CASSLGSSDNEQFF. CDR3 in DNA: TGTGCCAGCAGCTTAGGTAGCAGCGACAATGAGCAGTTCTTC.

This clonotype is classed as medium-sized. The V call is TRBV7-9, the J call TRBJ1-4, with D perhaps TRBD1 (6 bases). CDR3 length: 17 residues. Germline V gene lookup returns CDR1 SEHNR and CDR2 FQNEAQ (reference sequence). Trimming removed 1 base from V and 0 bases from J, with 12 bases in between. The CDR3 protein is CASSLGRQVATNEKLFF. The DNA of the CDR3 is TGTGCCAGCAGCTTAGGCCGACAGGTCGCAACTAATGAAAAACTGTTTTTT.